This paragraph covers one T cell receptor (beta chain) sequence. In the study's own analysis: Amplification of reference gene primers provided the estimated nucleated cell counts. The protocol was immunoSEQ multiplex PCR, while the TCRdb copy is restricted to in-frame clones and leaves out a portion. V, J and clone size were drawn from that table, and D and trimming were deduced from the DNA. This table holds over 350,000 clones, nearly 90% found once. The entry originates in a study of blood T cell repertoires in COVID-19. About the research overall: Acute and convalescent COVID-19 samples came from the United States, Italy and Spain. Sources were T cells, B-cell-depleted T cells, or PBMCs; the material itself was cDNA or gDNA.

The study recruited people aged roughly 18 to 100 years across 20 to 30 US areas. Losses at the gene ends were 3 bases for V and 3 bases for J; bases not matched to a gene: 1. The CDR3 sequence is 14 residues long. Germline V CDR1 and CDR2: MNHNS, SASEGT. The J gene is TRBJ2-5, the V gene TRBV6-1; 10 bases agree with TRBD1. Sample: PBMCs or T cells enriched from blood (not recorded which). The receptor's source is a woman under 30 with acute COVID-19. CDR3 sequence reads: CASSDGTGEETQYF. The CDR3 bases are TGTGCCAGCAGTGACGGGACAGGGGAAGAGACCCAGTACTTC.